These 2 T cell receptor beta chains share one sample of origin, sequenced in a study of graft-versus-host responses after intestinal transplantation. Generated by immunoSEQ multiplex PCR, the TCRdb table keeps only in-frame clones and is missing some. The data contain 25,000 to 30,000 clones, roughly 87% of them singletons. Sequenced here: PBMCs, sampled about 450 days after intestinal transplantation. All receptors come from a human patient who received an intestinal transplant, so some T cells may come from the graft donor.

The gene calls are TRBV4-2 and TRBJ2-5, with D unresolved. The V gene's germline CDR1 is LGHNA and CDR2 YNFKEQ. This CDR3 comprises 12 residues. V was shortened by 0 bases and J by 5 bases, with 4 bases between the two germline ends. The CDR3 reads CASSQEGETQYF. The CDR3 DNA reads TGTGCCAGCAGCCAAGAAGGTGAGACCCAGTACTTC.

The chain uses TRBV18 and TRBJ2-7; D uncertain. Germline V lookup: CDR1 KGHSH, CDR2 LQKENI. V gave up 2 bases and J gave up 0 bases, with 8 bases separating them. The CDR3 length is 14 residues. CDR3 sequence: CASSPFRASYEQYF. The CDR3 DNA is TGTGCCAGCTCACCATTTCGAGCCTCCTACGAGCAGTACTTC. Full variable domain (outside the CDR3, taken from reference TRBV18 and TRBJ2-7): NAGVMQNPRHLVRRRGQEARLRCSPMKGHSHVYWYRQLPEEGLKFMVYLQKENIIDESGMPKERFSAEFPKEGPSILRIQQVVRGDSAAYFCASSPFRASYEQYFGPGTRLTVT.